The clone carrying this TCR beta chain occurred many times. No antigen is known for it. The sample belongs to a study of molecular identifiers for immune sequencing clone quantification. Study as a whole: Replicates partitioned RNA from about 20,000 or 100,000 naive CD8 cells into five parts, sequencing four. General observations from the study: Over 99% of effector molecules, yet under 1% of naive-cell molecules, were held by clones above 20 RNA copies.

Naive CD8 sequencing libraries were generated from around 20,000 to 1,000,000 sorted cells, with 10%, 30% or 50% RNA as input. TCRdb re-derived calls from the PCR reads in MiXCR, one entry per CDR3 protein. The sample yields around 470,000 distinct CDR3 sequences, over 20% seen once. This TCR was recovered from a human donor in good health. Some libraries in this study had Jurkat cell RNA spiked in. Sequences were obtained from naive CD8+ T cells from blood, with Jurkat cell RNA spiked in. Subset in this sample: FACS-sorted CD8+CD4-CCR7+CD45RA+ naive T cells.

The CDR3 coding sequence is TGTGCCAGCAGTGAAGAACTAGCGGGGAACAATGAGCAGTTCTTC. Translation: CASSEELAGNNEQFF. This chain joins TRBV2 and TRBJ2-1; 10 bases are a match to TRBD2. The CDR3 runs to 15 residues. J was trimmed by 5 bases and V by 1 base; bases with no gene match: 2. Germline CDR1 is SNHLY and CDR2 is FYNNEI.